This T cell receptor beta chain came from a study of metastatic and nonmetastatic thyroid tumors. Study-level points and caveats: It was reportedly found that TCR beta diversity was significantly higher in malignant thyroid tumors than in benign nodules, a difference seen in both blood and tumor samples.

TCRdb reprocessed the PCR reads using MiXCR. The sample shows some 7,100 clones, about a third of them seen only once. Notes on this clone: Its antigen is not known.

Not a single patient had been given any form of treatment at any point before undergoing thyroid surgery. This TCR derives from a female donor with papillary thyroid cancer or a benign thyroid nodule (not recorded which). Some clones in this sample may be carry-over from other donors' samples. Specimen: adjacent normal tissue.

This CDR3 reads CSARKEDRGGTDTQYF. The CDR3 DNA is TGCAGTGCTAGAAAAGAGGACAGGGGAGGCACAGATACGCAGTATTTT. This chain links TRBV20-1 with TRBJ2-3; 9 bases align to TRBD1. After removal of 2 bases from V and 1 base from J, the junction contained 7 bases not matched to a gene. In germline, CDR1 is DFQATT, CDR2 SNEGSKA (reference sequence). This CDR3 region has 16 residues.